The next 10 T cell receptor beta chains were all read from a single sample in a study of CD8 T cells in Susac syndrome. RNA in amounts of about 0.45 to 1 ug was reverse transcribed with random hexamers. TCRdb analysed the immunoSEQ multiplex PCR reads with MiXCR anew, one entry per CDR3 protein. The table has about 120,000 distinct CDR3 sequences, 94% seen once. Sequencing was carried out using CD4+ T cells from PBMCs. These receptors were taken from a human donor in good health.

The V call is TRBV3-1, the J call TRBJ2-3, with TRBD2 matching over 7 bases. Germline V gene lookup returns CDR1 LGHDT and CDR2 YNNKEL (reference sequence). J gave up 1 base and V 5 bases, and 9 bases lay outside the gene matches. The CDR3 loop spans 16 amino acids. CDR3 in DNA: TGTGCCAGCAGCTCCCTGAGCGGGATCGGCACAGATACGCAGTATTTT. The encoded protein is CASSSLSGIGTDTQYF.

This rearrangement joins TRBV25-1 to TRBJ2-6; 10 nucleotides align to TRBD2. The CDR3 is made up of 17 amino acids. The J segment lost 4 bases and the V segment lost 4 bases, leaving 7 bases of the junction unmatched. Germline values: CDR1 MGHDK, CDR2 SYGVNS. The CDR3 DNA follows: TGTGCCAGCAGTGGGCTAGCGGGAGCCACAGGGGCCAACGTCCTGACTTTC. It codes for CASSGLAGATGANVLTF. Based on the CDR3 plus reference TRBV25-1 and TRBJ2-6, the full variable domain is EADIYQTPRYLVIGTGKKITLECSQTMGHDKMYWYQQDPGMELHLIHYSYGVNSTEKGDLSSESTVSRIRTEHFPLTLESARPSHTSQYLCASSGLAGATGANVLTFGAGSRLTVL.

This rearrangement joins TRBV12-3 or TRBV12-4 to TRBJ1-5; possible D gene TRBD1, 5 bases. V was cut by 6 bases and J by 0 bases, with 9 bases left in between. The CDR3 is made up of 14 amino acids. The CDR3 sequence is CASRGTVSNQPQHF. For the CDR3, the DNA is TGTGCCAGCAGAGGGACGGTTAGCAATCAGCCCCAGCATTTT.

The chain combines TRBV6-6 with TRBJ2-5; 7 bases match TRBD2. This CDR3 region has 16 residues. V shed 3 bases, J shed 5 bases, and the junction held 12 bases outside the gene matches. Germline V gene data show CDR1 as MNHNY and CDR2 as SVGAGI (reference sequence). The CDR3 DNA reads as TGTGCCAGCAGTTATGGGGTAGCGGGCTGGGGTGAGACCCAGTACTTC. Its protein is CASSYGVAGWGETQYF.

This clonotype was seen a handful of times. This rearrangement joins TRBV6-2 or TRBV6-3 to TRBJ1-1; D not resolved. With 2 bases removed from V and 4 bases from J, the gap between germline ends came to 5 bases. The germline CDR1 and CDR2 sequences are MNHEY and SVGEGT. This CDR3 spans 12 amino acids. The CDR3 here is CASSYGGTEAFF. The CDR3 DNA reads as TGTGCCAGCAGTTACGGCGGCACTGAAGCTTTCTTT.

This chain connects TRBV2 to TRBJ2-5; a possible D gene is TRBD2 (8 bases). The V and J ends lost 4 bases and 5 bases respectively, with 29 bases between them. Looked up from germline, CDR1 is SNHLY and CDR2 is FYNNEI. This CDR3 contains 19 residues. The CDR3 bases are TGTGCCAGCAGTGCTCCCCTCGGAGTAGCGGGACAGTCCCGGGAGACCCAGTACTTC. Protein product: CASSAPLGVAGQSRETQYF.

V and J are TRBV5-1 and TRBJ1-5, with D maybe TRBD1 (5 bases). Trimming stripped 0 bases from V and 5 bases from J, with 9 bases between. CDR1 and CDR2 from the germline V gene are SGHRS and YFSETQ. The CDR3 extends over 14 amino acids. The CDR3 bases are TGCGCCAGCAGCTTGGGGATGGGGGATCAGCCCCAGCATTTT. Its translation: CASSLGMGDQPQHF.

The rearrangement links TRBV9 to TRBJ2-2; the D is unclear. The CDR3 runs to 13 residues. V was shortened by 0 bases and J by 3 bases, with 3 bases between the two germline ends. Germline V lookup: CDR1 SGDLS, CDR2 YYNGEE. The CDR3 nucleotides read TGTGCCAGCAGCGTAGAGTACACCGGGGAGCTGTTTTTT. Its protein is CASSVEYTGELFF.

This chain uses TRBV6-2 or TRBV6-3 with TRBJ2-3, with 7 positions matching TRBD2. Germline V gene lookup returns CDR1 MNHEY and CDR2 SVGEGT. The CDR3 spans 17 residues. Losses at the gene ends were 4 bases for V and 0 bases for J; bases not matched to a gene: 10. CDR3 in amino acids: CASSSSGATTSTDTQYF. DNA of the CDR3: TGTGCCAGCAGTTCCAGCGGGGCCACAACTAGCACAGATACGCAGTATTTT.

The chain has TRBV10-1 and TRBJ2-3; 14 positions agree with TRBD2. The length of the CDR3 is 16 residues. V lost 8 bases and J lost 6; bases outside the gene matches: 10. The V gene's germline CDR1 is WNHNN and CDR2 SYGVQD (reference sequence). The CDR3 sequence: CASEGLAGGPPDTQYF. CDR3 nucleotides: TGCGCCAGCGAAGGACTAGCGGGAGGACCCCCCGATACGCAGTATTTT.